This record looks at one T cell receptor beta chain sequence and its context. There are 15 residues in the CDR3. CDR1 and CDR2 from the germline V gene are SGHDT and YYEEEE. With 1 base clipped from V and 8 bases from J, the junction kept 7 bases outside the gene matches. Researchers ran the PCR with 60 Vbeta and 13 Jbeta primers. Data came from immunoSEQ multiplex PCR; TCRdb stores just in-frame clones and leaves some out. This sample has 100,000 to 150,000 clones, with about 68% found just once. The data originate from a study of cytomegalovirus exposure and HLA in healthy donors. This sequence joins TRBV5-6 and TRBJ1-4; 8 bases align to TRBD1. This clonotype originated in a man in his forties in good health and CMV-seropositive. The sample was PBMCs. The CDR3 loop reads CASSLWDRSIEKLFF. The CDR3 region has the DNA TGTGCCAGCAGCTTGTGGGACAGGAGTATAGAAAAACTGTTTTTT.